The 12 T cell receptor beta chains presented below share a single source sample, sequenced in a study of T cell responses to AZD1222 COVID-19 vaccine. Profiling relied on immunoSEQ multiplex PCR, and the TCRdb table lists in-frame clones only, not all of them. This sample has over 110,000 clones, with roughly 92% found just once. This specimen consisted of peripheral blood, obtained 28 days after the second AZD1222 dose. These receptors were obtained from an adult who received the AZD1222 COVID-19 vaccine.

The chain employs TRBV28 and TRBJ2-6; tentatively, D is TRBD1 or TRBD2 (5 bases each). Germline V lookup: CDR1 MDHEN, CDR2 SYDVKM. Trimming took 8 bases from V and 0 from J, leaving 8 bases between them. CDR3 length: 14 amino acids. In DNA, the CDR3 is TGTGCCAGCCGAGGGACCTCTGGGGCCAACGTCCTGACTTTC. This encodes CASRGTSGANVLTF.

This clone was seen once. The rearrangement joins TRBV11-2 to TRBJ1-6; D gene unclear. From germline, CDR1 is SGHAT and CDR2 FQNNGV. This CDR3 has 12 amino acids. Trimming pared 5 bases from V and 13 bases from J, leaving 12 bases between. The CDR3 DNA sequence: TGTGCCAGCAGCCCCTACACCGGGCCCCTCCACTTT. Protein sequence: CASSPYTGPLHF.

To note about this clone: Sequence at one end of the junction differs from germline and may be a read error. The chain couples TRBV13 to TRBJ1-3, with D unresolved. Germline V gene sequence: CDR1 PRHDT, CDR2 FYEKMQ (reference sequence). CDR3 length: 18 amino acids. The CDR3 coding sequence is TGTGCCAGCAGCCCACGACCTTTGGCGGTTAGCTCTGGAAACACTATATATTTT. This gives the protein CASSPRPLAVSSGNTIYF.

The chain carries TRBV6-5 and TRBJ1-2; D is perhaps TRBD1 (6 bases). This CDR3 is 11 amino acids long. Trimming removed 9 bases at V and 7 bases at J, with 12 bases between. Germline V gives CDR1 MNHEY, CDR2 SVGAGI. The CDR3 DNA reads as TGTGCCAGTACCAGGGGCTCTGGCTACACCTTC. Translating gives CASTRGSGYTF.

The J gene is TRBJ2-1, the V gene TRBV19, with D unresolved. The V gene's germline CDR1 is LNHDA and CDR2 SQIVND (reference sequence). V dropped 3 bases and J dropped 4 bases, with 13 bases sitting between them. The CDR3 consists of 15 residues. CDR3 amino acids: CASSIQLTSYNEQFF. DNA for the CDR3: TGTGCCAGTAGTATCCAACTTACCTCTTACAATGAGCAGTTCTTC.

The chain employs TRBV5-1 and TRBJ1-4; D ambiguous. Germline values: CDR1 SGHRS, CDR2 YFSETQ. This CDR3 is built from 14 residues. Trimming took off 2 bases at V and 4 bases at J, with 9 bases between the two ends. CDR3 amino acids: CASSLGSFNEKLFF. The CDR3 nucleotides are TGCGCCAGCAGCTTAGGCTCGTTTAATGAAAAACTGTTTTTT.

V usage is TRBV24-1 and J usage is TRBJ2-3, with 7 positions matching TRBD2. Germline CDR1 KGHDR, CDR2 SFDVKD. The CDR3 covers 16 residues. Germline trimming cut 2 bases from V and 1 base from J; bases unmatched to any gene: 5. Written as DNA, the CDR3 is TGTGCCACCAGTGATTCCGCCGCGGGGGGCACAGATACGCAGTATTTT. Amino acid sequence: CATSDSAAGGTDTQYF.

J is TRBJ1-1 and V is TRBV18; maybe TRBD1 (5 bases). The germline CDR1 and CDR2 sequences are KGHSH and LQKENI. V lost 3 bases and J lost 2, with 13 bases in between. The CDR3 contains 15 residues. CDR3 nucleotides: TGTGCCAGCTCACCCAACGGGGCCACCAACACTGAAGCTTTCTTT. Protein: CASSPNGATNTEAFF.

The rearrangement joins TRBV5-1 to TRBJ1-6, with D possibly TRBD1 on 6 matching bases. Trimming pared 3 bases from V and 7 bases from J, leaving 11 bases between. The CDR3 extends over 14 amino acids. CDR1 and CDR2 (germline): SGHRS, YFSETQ. CDR3 in amino acids: CASSSGTQNSPLHF. The DNA for the CDR3 is TGCGCCAGCAGCTCCGGGACACAGAATTCACCCCTCCACTTT.

The rearrangement uses TRBV19 and TRBJ1-2, with D possibly being TRBD1 (5 bases). Trimming took 3 bases from V and 6 from J, leaving 17 bases between them. The CDR3 length is 15 residues. The germline V gene has CDR1 LNHDA and CDR2 SQIVND (reference sequence). CDR3 in DNA: TGTGCCAGTAGTATGGGCGGGGCCGATGCGGATGGCTACACCTTC. It specifies CASSMGGADADGYTF.

This clone was found once. This chain links TRBV24-1 with TRBJ1-1; perhaps TRBD1 as D (5 bases). Germline V gene sequence: CDR1 KGHDR, CDR2 SFDVKD. V was cut by 4 bases and J by 8 bases, with 13 bases left in between. The CDR3 loop spans 13 amino acids. In DNA, the CDR3 is TGTGCCACCAGTGACCGAACTCGGGGGGAAGCTTTCTTT. It codes for CATSDRTRGEAFF.

V usage is TRBV7-6 and J usage is TRBJ2-2; no firm D call. The V end was cut by 5 bases, the J end by 5 bases, with 6 bases between. The CDR3 is 12 amino acids. Per germline, CDR1 SGHVS and CDR2 FNYEAQ. CDR3 in DNA: TGTGCCAGCAGCCCGGGTACCGGGGAGCTGTTTTTT. The encoded protein is CASSPGTGELFF.